A selection of T cell receptor beta chains follows, all from one sample in a study of a mutant IDH1 vaccine in newly diagnosed glioma. Measured with immunoSEQ multiplex PCR; TCRdb has only the in-frame clones, and not every one. The data hold approximately 56,000 clones, with almost 65% observed a single time. No antigen has been assigned to these receptors. The material was peripheral blood mononuclear cells (PBMCs), obtained from a glioma patient whose treatment included an IDH1 peptide vaccine. All receptors come from a man aged 35 to 55 with glioma. Some clones in this sample may be carry-over from other donors' samples. Both conserved end residues are part of each CDR3. A D gene is named only where the DNA matches it firmly. A row's size may be missing; if present it is once, few, many or a size class.

size | J | V | D | CDR3 | DNA
NA | TRBJ2-7 | TRBV6-1 | TRBD1 | CASSEDGGDSSYEQYF | TGTGCCAGCAGTGAAGATGGTGGGGACAGCTCCTACGAGCAGTACTTC
NA | TRBJ1-5 | TRBV2 | NA | CASRASRAGNQPQHF | TGTGCCAGCAGGGCTTCACGGGCGGGCAATCAGCCCCAGCATTTT
NA | TRBJ1-4 | TRBV5-1 | TRBD1 | CASSLTTGASNEKLFF | TGCGCCAGCAGCCTCACAACAGGGGCGTCTAATGAAAAACTGTTTTTT
NA | TRBJ1-4 | TRBV2 | NA | CASSEGAGEKLFF | TGTGCCAGCAGTGAGGGGGCCGGTGAAAAACTGTTTTTT
few | TRBJ1-5 | TRBV6-5 | NA | CASSYSTDSNQPQHF | TGTGCCAGCAGTTACTCGACAGATAGCAATCAGCCCCAGCATTTT
NA | TRBJ1-4 | TRBV7-9 | NA | CASSSPGQWNEKLFF | TGTGCCAGCAGCTCCCCGGGACAATGGAATGAAAAACTGTTTTTT
NA | TRBJ1-2 | TRBV6-1 | NA | CASNPNRVKVNF | TGTGCCAGCAATCCGAACAGGGTAAAGGTTAACTTC
NA | TRBJ1-5 | TRBV6-6 | NA | CASSLGQNNQPQHF | TGTGCCAGCAGTCTAGGACAGAACAATCAGCCCCAGCATTTT
NA | TRBJ2-2 | TRBV6-6 | NA | CASIGGGNTGELFF | TGTGCCAGCATAGGAGGGGGCAACACCGGGGAGCTGTTTTTT
few | TRBJ1-5 | TRBV29-1 | NA | CSVRRTEYSNQPQHF | TGCAGCGTACGAAGGACGGAGTATAGCAATCAGCCCCAGCATTTT
NA | TRBJ2-7 | TRBV9 | TRBD1 | CASSATGGAYEQYF | TGTGCCAGCAGCGCGACAGGGGGAGCCTACGAGCAGTACTTC
NA | TRBJ1-2 | TRBV13 | NA | CASSLVAQARANYGYTF | TGTGCCAGCAGCTTAGTGGCCCAGGCTCGAGCTAACTATGGCTACACCTTC
few | TRBJ1-1 | TRBV5-1 | NA | CASSWTDMSTEAFF | TGCGCCAGCAGCTGGACGGACATGAGCACTGAAGCTTTCTTT
medium-sized | TRBJ1-2 | TRBV4-2 | NA | CASSQDRANYGYTF | TGTGCCAGCAGCCAAGATCGGGCAAACTATGGCTACACCTTC
NA | TRBJ1-1 | TRBV20-1 | NA | CSGASEAFF | TGCAGTGGGGCTAGTGAAGCTTTCTTT
NA | TRBJ1-2 | TRBV5-4 | TRBD1 | CASSSGGNRGDYGYTF | TGTGCCAGCAGCTCGGGGGGGAACAGGGGTGACTATGGCTACACCTTC
NA | TRBJ1-1 | TRBV11-2 | NA | CASSLGPGEAFF | TGTGCCAGCAGCTTAGGGCCAGGAGAAGCTTTCTTT
few | TRBJ2-2 | TRBV11-2 | TRBD1 | CASSRDRGQTGELFF | TGTGCCAGCAGCAGGGACAGGGGGCAGACCGGGGAGCTGTTTTTT
NA | TRBJ2-3 | TRBV5-1 | NA | CASSLGSLRDTQYF | TGCGCCAGCAGCTTGGGGAGCCTGCGGGATACGCAGTATTTT
NA | TRBJ2-7 | TRBV6-1 | TRBD1 | CASSDGGQVVKQYF | TGTGCCAGCAGTGATGGCGGACAGGTAGTGAAGCAGTACTTC
NA | TRBJ1-3 | TRBV9 | NA | CASSVGPGSDGTNTIYF | TGTGCCAGCAGCGTAGGACCCGGGTCCGATGGTACAAACACCATATATTTT
NA | TRBJ2-7 | TRBV11-2 | TRBD2 | CASTLSGGTPYEQYF | TGTGCCAGCACCCTCAGCGGGGGGACCCCCTACGAGCAGTACTTC
once | TRBJ1-1 | TRBV4-2 | TRBD1 | CASSPEGARGTEAFF | TGTGCCAGCAGCCCTGAGGGGGCGCGGGGCACTGAAGCTTTCTTT
NA | TRBJ1-2 | TRBV11-2 | TRBD1 | CASSLGGGVYGYTF | TGTGCCAGCAGCTTGGGAGGGGGCGTCTATGGCTACACCTTC
few | TRBJ1-1 | TRBV19 | NA | CASSIRGLNTEAFF | TGTGCCAGTAGTATTCGGGGCCTGAACACTGAAGCTTTCTTT
few | TRBJ2-3 | TRBV10-1 | TRBD2 | CASSEGSGGRDTQYF | TGCGCCAGCAGTGAAGGTAGCGGGGGACGAGATACGCAGTATTTT
NA | TRBJ2-3 | TRBV5-4 | TRBD2 | CASSSPERGTRDTQYF | TGTGCCAGCAGCTCGCCAGAGCGGGGGACCCGAGATACGCAGTATTTT
NA | TRBJ2-5 | TRBV2 | TRBD1 | CASEKGNRGYQETQYF | TGTGCCAGCGAAAAGGGGAACAGGGGGTACCAAGAGACCCAGTACTTC
NA | TRBJ2-5 | TRBV7-8 | NA | CATLVGYEETQYF | TGTGCCACCCTAGTAGGCTATGAAGAGACCCAGTACTTC
few | TRBJ1-6 | TRBV6-6 | NA | CASSRTQESPLHF | TGTGCCAGCAGCAGGACCCAGGAATCACCCCTCCACTTT
NA | TRBJ1-2 | TRBV30 | NA | CAWSVEYLATF | TGTGCCTGGAGTGTAGAATACCTTGCCACCTTC
NA | TRBJ2-7 | TRBV5-6 | NA | CASTYSGRRYEQYF | TGTGCCAGCACCTACAGCGGAAGGAGGTACGAGCAGTACTTC
NA | TRBJ1-5 | TRBV30 | TRBD1 | CAWSRAGTGDQPQHF | TGTGCCTGGAGTCGGGCTGGGACAGGCGATCAGCCCCAGCATTTT
NA | TRBJ2-7 | TRBV6-1 | NA | CASSEGLYEQYF | TGTGCCAGCAGTGAGGGCCTTTACGAGCAGTACTTC
NA | TRBJ1-1 | TRBV5-1 | TRBD1 | CASRLTGLLRQGGNTEAFF | TGCGCCAGCAGACTCACTGGACTGTTGCGGCAGGGGGGAAACACTGAAGCTTTCTTT
NA | TRBJ2-2 | TRBV9 | NA | CASSVVSSNTGELFF | TGTGCCAGCAGCGTAGTCTCGTCGAACACCGGGGAGCTGTTTTTT
NA | TRBJ1-2 | TRBV10-2 | TRBD1 | CASSEPGQGHYGYTF | TGCGCCAGCAGTGAGCCGGGACAGGGGCACTATGGCTACACCTTC
few | TRBJ1-2 | TRBV6-5 | NA | CASSSRVGYTF | TGTGCCAGCAGTTCCAGGGTTGGCTACACCTTC
NA | TRBJ2-7 | TRBV6-6 | NA | CASSYSQDEQYF | TGTGCCAGCAGTTACTCGCAGGACGAGCAGTACTTC
NA | TRBJ2-1 | TRBV5-4 | TRBD1 | CASSPETGRNEQFF | TGTGCCAGCAGCCCGGAGACAGGGCGAAATGAGCAGTTCTTC
NA | TRBJ1-2 | TRBV19 | NA | CASRAGNYGYTF | TGTGCCAGCCGTGCGGGGAACTATGGCTACACCTTC
few | TRBJ2-3 | TRBV7-9 | NA | CASSPEGTDTQYF | TGTGCCAGCAGCCCGGAGGGCACAGATACGCAGTATTTT
NA | TRBJ2-7 | TRBV6-1 | NA | CASSDRGGLHEQYF | TGTGCCAGCAGTGACAGGGGAGGGCTTCACGAGCAGTACTTC
NA | TRBJ1-2 | TRBV2 | NA | CASMLGREAYGYTF | TGTGCCAGCATGCTTGGCAGGGAGGCCTATGGCTACACCTTC
NA | TRBJ1-4 | TRBV5-1 | TRBD1 | CASSLKTGNEKLFF | TGCGCCAGCAGCTTAAAGACAGGGAACGAAAAACTGTTTTTT
NA | TRBJ1-2 | TRBV6-6 | TRBD1 | CASSQEGAKNYGYTF | TGTGCCAGCAGCCAGGAGGGGGCGAAGAACTATGGCTACACCTTC
NA | TRBJ1-5 | TRBV6-1 | TRBD1 | CASRRGQGYDQPQHF | TGTGCCAGCAGAAGGGGACAGGGGTACGATCAGCCCCAGCATTTT
NA | TRBJ2-5 | TRBV11-2 | NA | CASSPNYPPETQYF | TGTGCCAGCAGCCCGAATTACCCACCAGAGACCCAGTACTTC
few | TRBJ1-6 | TRBV19 | NA | CASSITYVGFLHF | TGTGCCAGTAGTATTACCTACGTCGGGTTCCTCCACTTT
NA | TRBJ1-6 | TRBV19 | NA | CASSIRAGVPLHF | TGTGCCAGTAGTATAAGGGCGGGAGTGCCCCTCCACTTT
NA | TRBJ2-7 | TRBV19 | TRBD1 | CASSIRDSQGLEQYF | TGTGCCAGTAGTATCCGGGACAGCCAAGGGCTCGAGCAGTACTTC